These 11 T cell receptor beta chains originate from one sample sequenced in a study of graft-versus-host responses after intestinal transplantation. Measured with immunoSEQ multiplex PCR; TCRdb has only the in-frame clones, and not every one. Of around 120,000 clones listed, 90% to 95% are singletons. Their specific antigens are unknown. Specimen: unstimulated CD4+ T cells sorted from spleen or lymph node cells, collected before intestinal transplant. These receptors were obtained from a human donor who received an intestinal transplant.

The V call is TRBV4-1, the J call TRBJ1-1; possible D gene TRBD1, 6 bases. CDR1 is MGHRA, CDR2 YSYEKL, per germline. V gave up 0 bases and J gave up 6 bases, with 14 bases separating them. The CDR3 covers 15 residues. The CDR3, as DNA: TGCGCCAGCAGCCAAGAGAGGGCGCGGGGGCCTGAAGCTTTCTTT. This translates into CASSQERARGPEAFF.

This clone appeared a single time. The gene calls are TRBV6-6 and TRBJ2-3; no firm D call. The CDR3 is made up of 15 amino acids. Germline CDR1 reads MNHNY; CDR2 reads SVGAGI (reference sequence). The V and J ends lost 2 bases and 2 bases respectively, with 11 bases between them. CDR3 in amino acids: CASSYPRRTTDTQYF. As DNA, the CDR3 is TGTGCCAGCAGTTACCCTAGGCGTACCACAGATACGCAGTATTTT.

V gene TRBV18 combines with J gene TRBJ2-7, with 8 bases aligning to TRBD1. The J segment lost 5 bases and the V segment lost 4 bases, leaving 10 bases of the junction unmatched. The CDR3 totals 15 residues. Germline V gives CDR1 KGHSH, CDR2 LQKENI. CDR3 region: CASSLTGARVNEQYF. For the CDR3, the DNA is TGTGCCAGCTCACTGACAGGGGCGCGCGTCAACGAGCAGTACTTC.

The sample holds a few counts of this clone. V gene TRBV2 combines with J gene TRBJ2-7; D is tentatively TRBD1 or TRBD2 (7 bases each). Trimming removed 5 bases from V and 2 bases from J, with 13 bases in between. The CDR3 has 14 residues. The germline V gene encodes CDR1 SNHLY and CDR2 FYNNEI. The chain's CDR3 is CASSPAGGAYEQYF. For the CDR3, the DNA is TGTGCCAGCAGTCCAGCAGGGGGGGCCTACGAGCAGTACTTC.

This sequence joins TRBV7-3 and TRBJ2-1; D might be TRBD2 (6 bases). The ends were cut back, 1 base at V and 0 bases at J, with 13 bases in the middle. The CDR3 is made up of 17 amino acids. Germline loops: CDR1 SGHTA, CDR2 FQGTGA. The CDR3: CASSLRTGVSSYNEQFF. The CDR3 bases are TGTGCCAGCAGCTTAAGGACGGGAGTAAGCTCCTACAATGAGCAGTTCTTC.

V gene TRBV5-1 combines with J gene TRBJ2-7; 7 positions agree with TRBD2. The CDR3 covers 15 residues. CDR1 SGHRS and CDR2 YFSETQ come from the germline V gene. With V trimmed by 0 bases and J by 0 bases, 3 bases remained unmatched. CDR3 residues: CASSLDGRSSYEQYF. For the CDR3, the DNA is TGCGCCAGCAGCTTGGACGGGAGGTCCTCCTACGAGCAGTACTTC.

CDR3 sequence reads: CASSPGAGSEQYF. The DNA of the CDR3 is TGTGCCAGCAGCCCCGGGGCTGGCAGCGAGCAGTACTTC. V usage is TRBV11-2 and J usage is TRBJ2-7; D might be TRBD1 or TRBD2, each matching 5 bases. V was shortened by 5 bases and J by 6 bases, with 14 bases between the two germline ends. This CDR3 contains 13 residues. Germline CDR1 SGHAT, CDR2 FQNNGV.

The rearrangement links TRBV6-5 to TRBJ2-2, with 9 bases that match TRBD1. This CDR3 region has 15 residues. The germline V gene has CDR1 MNHEY and CDR2 SVGAGI. The ends lost 4 bases at V and 5 bases at J; junction bases unmatched: 5. CDR3 in amino acids: CASSFGTGRTGELFF. In nucleotides, the CDR3 is TGTGCCAGCAGTTTTGGGACAGGGCGTACCGGGGAGCTGTTTTTT.

This clone was observed a single time. The genes are TRBV9 and TRBJ1-4; TRBD1 might be the D (6 bases). Deletions cut 1 base from V and 11 bases from J, with 15 bases between. CDR1 SGDLS and CDR2 YYNGEE come from the germline V gene. The CDR3 has 14 residues. In DNA, the CDR3 is TGTGCCAGCAGCGTATTGGGCGGGGGGCCGAAACTGTTTTTT. It translates to CASSVLGGGPKLFF.

The chain links TRBV27 to TRBJ1-2; D is unclear. Germline V gives CDR1 MNHEY, CDR2 SMNVEV (reference sequence). The CDR3 spans 14 residues. The germline V and J ends were trimmed by 2 bases and 0 bases, with 7 bases remaining between them. CDR3 sequence (DNA): TGTGCCAGCAGTTTAGGTGGAGCTAACTATGGCTACACCTTC. It is translated as CASSLGGANYGYTF.

This chain connects TRBV7-9 to TRBJ2-7; tentative D call: TRBD1 (6 bases). Germline CDR1 SEHNR, CDR2 FQNEAQ (reference sequence). This CDR3 spans 16 amino acids. Trimming left V 1 base short and J 7 bases short, with 20 bases between. The DNA for the CDR3 is TGTGCCAGCAGCTTAGGTCCAGACAGGCCTACGGGGGAGCAGTACTTC. Translating gives CASSLGPDRPTGEQYF. Full variable domain (rest looked up from reference TRBV7-9 and TRBJ2-7): DTGVSQNPRHKITKRGQNVTFRCDPISEHNRLYWYRQTLGQGPEFLTYFQNEAQLEKSRLLSDRFSAERPKGSFSTLEIQRTEQGDSAMYLCASSLGPDRPTGEQYFGPGTRLTVT.